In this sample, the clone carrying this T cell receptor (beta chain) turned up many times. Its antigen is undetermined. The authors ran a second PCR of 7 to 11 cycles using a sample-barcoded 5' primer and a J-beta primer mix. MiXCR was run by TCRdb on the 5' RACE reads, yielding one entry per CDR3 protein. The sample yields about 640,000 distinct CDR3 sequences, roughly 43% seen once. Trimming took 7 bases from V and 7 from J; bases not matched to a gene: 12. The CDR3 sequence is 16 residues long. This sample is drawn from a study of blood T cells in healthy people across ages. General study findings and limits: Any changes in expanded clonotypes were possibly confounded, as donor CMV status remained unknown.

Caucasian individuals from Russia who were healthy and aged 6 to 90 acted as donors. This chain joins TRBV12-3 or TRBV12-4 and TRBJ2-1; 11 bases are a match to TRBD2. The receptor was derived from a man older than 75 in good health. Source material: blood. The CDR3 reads CASNPFSGGAKNEQFF. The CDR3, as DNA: TGTGCCAGCAACCCCTTTAGCGGGGGGGCAAAGAATGAGCAGTTCTTC.